This T cell receptor (beta chain) was sequenced for a study of post-analysis software for immune sequencing data. Whole-study findings and limits: Five TRBV segments, including TRBV5-6, TRBV5-1 and TRBV20-1, were more frequent in patients than controls. Significantly lower normalized Chao1 diversity was seen in multiple sclerosis patients than in controls.

Trimming removed 4 bases from V and 8 bases from J; junction bases left unmatched: 20. CDR3 length: 18 residues. The germline CDR1 and CDR2 sequences are MGHRA and YSYEKL. Unique molecular identifiers were carried by the TCR beta cDNA libraries. TCRdb reanalysed the PCR reads using MiXCR and keeps one entry per CDR3 protein. The sample contains approximately 400,000 distinct CDR3 sequences, approximately 38% of which appear only once. Regarding this clonotype: Its antigen is unknown.

What was sequenced was blood. The sequence was obtained from a girl aged 10 to 17 with multiple sclerosis. The V call is TRBV4-1, the J call TRBJ2-5; 9 bases match TRBD2. CDR3 DNA: TGCGCCAGCAGCCCAGGAGGGACTAGCATGATTGGGAAGAGAACCCAGTACTTC. Its protein product is CASSPGGTSMIGKRTQYF.